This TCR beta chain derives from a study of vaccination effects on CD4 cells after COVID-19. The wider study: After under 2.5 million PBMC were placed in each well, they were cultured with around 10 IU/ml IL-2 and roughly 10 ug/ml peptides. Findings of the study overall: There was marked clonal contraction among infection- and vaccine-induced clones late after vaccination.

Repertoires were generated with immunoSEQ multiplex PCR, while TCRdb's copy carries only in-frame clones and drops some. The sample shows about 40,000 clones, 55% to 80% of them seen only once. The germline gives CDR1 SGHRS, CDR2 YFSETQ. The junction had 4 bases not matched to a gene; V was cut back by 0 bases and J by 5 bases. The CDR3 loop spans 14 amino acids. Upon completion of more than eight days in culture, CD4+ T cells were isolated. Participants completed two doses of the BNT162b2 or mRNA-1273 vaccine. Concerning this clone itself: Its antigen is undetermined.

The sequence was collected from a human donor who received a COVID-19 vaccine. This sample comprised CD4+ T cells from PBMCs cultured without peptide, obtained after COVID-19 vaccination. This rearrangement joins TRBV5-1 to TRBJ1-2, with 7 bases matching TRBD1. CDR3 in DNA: TGCGCCAGCAGCTTGGAGGGACAGAGGTATGGCTACACCTTC. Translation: CASSLEGQRYGYTF.